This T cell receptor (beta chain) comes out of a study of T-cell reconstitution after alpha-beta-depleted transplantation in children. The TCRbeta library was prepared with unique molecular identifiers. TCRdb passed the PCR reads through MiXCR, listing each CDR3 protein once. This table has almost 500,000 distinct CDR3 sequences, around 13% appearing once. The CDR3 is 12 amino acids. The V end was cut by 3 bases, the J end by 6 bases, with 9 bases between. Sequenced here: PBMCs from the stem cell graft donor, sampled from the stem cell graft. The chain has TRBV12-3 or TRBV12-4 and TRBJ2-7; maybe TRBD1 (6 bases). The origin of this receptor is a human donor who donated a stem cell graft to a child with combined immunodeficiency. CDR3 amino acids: CASSFGTLEQYF. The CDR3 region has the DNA TGTGCCAGCAGTTTCGGGACACTCGAGCAGTACTTC.